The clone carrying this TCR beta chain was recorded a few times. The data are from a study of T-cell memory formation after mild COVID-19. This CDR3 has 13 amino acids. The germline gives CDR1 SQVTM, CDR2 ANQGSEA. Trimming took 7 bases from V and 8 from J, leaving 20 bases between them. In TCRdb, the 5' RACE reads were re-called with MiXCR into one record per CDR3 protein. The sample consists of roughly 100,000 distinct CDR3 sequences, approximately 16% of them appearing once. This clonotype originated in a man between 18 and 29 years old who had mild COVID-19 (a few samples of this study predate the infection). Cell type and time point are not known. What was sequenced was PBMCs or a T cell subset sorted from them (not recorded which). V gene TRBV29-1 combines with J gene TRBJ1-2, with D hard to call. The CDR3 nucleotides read TGCAGCGCCCAGGTCCCTGTTAACACGGGCTACACCTTC. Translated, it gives CSAQVPVNTGYTF.